The 11 T cell receptor beta chains below were found in one sample sequenced in a study of neurological immune-mediated disorders. TCRdb itself ran the 5' RACE reads through MiXCR, one entry per CDR3 protein. This sample has tens of thousands of distinct CDR3 sequences; 5.2% occur once, and the top ten carry approximately 7%. The specimen was PBMCs. The receptor set was obtained from a young man with multiple sclerosis.

This clonotype occurred many times. The chain employs TRBV12-3 or TRBV12-4 and TRBJ1-3; perhaps TRBD1 as D (5 bases). V was clipped by 5 bases and J by 5 bases, with 13 bases between them. This CDR3 has 14 amino acids. The CDR3 DNA sequence: TGTGCCAGCAGTACGGGGGACGGGCGAAACACCATATATTTT. Translation: CASSTGDGRNTIYF.

This clonotype was seen a few times. CDR3 sequence: CASSLGKTETQYF. The CDR3, as DNA: TGTGCCAGCAGCCTCGGAAAAACGGAGACCCAGTACTTC. V is TRBV7-2 and J is TRBJ2-5; D is unclear. V lost 5 bases and J lost 5, with 12 bases in between. CDR1 SGHTA and CDR2 FQGNSA come from the germline V gene. The CDR3 totals 13 residues.

This clonotype was seen repeatedly, ten times or more. The CDR3 region is CASSLEGGSARTDTQYF. The CDR3 bases are TGTGCCAGCAGCTTAGAAGGTGGTAGCGCCCGCACAGATACGCAGTATTTT. This chain joins TRBV7-2 and TRBJ2-3; D may be TRBD2 (5 bases). Germline V gene data show CDR1 as SGHTA and CDR2 as FQGNSA. The CDR3 is made up of 17 amino acids. V lost 1 base, J lost 1 base, and 15 bases lay in between.

This clonotype was counted many times. The chain's CDR3 is CASTGPARTDTQYF. For the CDR3, the DNA is TGTGCCAGCACCGGACCGGCCCGCACAGATACGCAGTATTTT. The chain joins TRBV2 to TRBJ2-3; no clear D gene. There are 14 residues in the CDR3. V lost 7 bases and J lost 1, with 12 bases in between. CDR1 and CDR2 from the germline V gene are SNHLY and FYNNEI.

This chain joins TRBV7-9 and TRBJ1-5, with D maybe TRBD1 (5 bases). V shed 5 bases and J shed 4 bases, with 12 bases lying between them. The length of the CDR3 is 14 residues. Germline V gene lookup returns CDR1 SEHNR and CDR2 FQNEAQ (reference sequence). The CDR3 DNA reads as TGTGCCAGCAGCGGGGACCCAACTAATCAGCCCCAGCATTTT. It yields the protein CASSGDPTNQPQHF.

The V gene is TRBV4-2, the J gene TRBJ2-3; TRBD1 aligns across 7 bases. Trimming at V came to 2 bases and at J to 2 bases, leaving 10 bases not matched to a gene. CDR3 length equals 17 residues. Germline V lookup: CDR1 LGHNA, CDR2 YNFKEQ. As DNA, the CDR3 is TGTGCCAGCAGCCAAACGGGACAGCGAATCATCACAGATACGCAGTATTTT. Protein: CASSQTGQRIITDTQYF.

The table lists this clonotype with many counts. The chain joins TRBV20-1 to TRBJ2-2; no clear D. Germline V lookup: CDR1 DFQATT, CDR2 SNEGSKA (reference sequence). The CDR3 has 12 residues. With 0 bases removed from V and 6 bases from J, the gap between germline ends came to 5 bases. DNA of the CDR3: TGCAGTGCTAGAGATGGCCCCGGGGAGCTGTTTTTT. It codes for CSARDGPGELFF.

In its sample, this clonotype was seen many times. The chain carries TRBV7-9 and TRBJ1-2; the D gene is possibly TRBD1 (5 bases). This CDR3 has 14 residues. CDR1 and CDR2 (germline): SEHNR, FQNEAQ (reference sequence). Trimming removed 7 bases at V and 5 bases at J, with 17 bases between. DNA for the CDR3: TGTGCCAGCAACAAAGACGGGGGTTTATATGGCTACACCTTC. It codes for CASNKDGGLYGYTF. Combining the CDR3 with reference TRBV7-9 and TRBJ1-2 gives the whole variable domain DTGVSQNPRHKITKRGQNVTFRCDPISEHNRLYWYRQTLGQGPEFLTYFQNEAQLEKSRLLSDRFSAERPKGSFSTLEIQRTEQGDSAMYLCASNKDGGLYGYTFGSGTRLTVV.

In its sample, this clonotype was seen many times. The chain uses TRBV20-1 and TRBJ2-1; TRBD2 agrees at 15 bases. This CDR3 spans 18 amino acids. Germline V gene sequence: CDR1 DFQATT, CDR2 SNEGSKA (reference sequence). The J segment lost 3 bases and the V segment lost 1 base, leaving 7 bases of the junction unmatched. The DNA for the CDR3 is TGCAGTGCTAGAGTAACGGGACTAGCGGGAGGATTCTACAATGAGCAGTTCTTC. Residues: CSARVTGLAGGFYNEQFF.

As concerns this clonotype: This may come from a read error, since a much larger clone is one base off. V gene TRBV7-2 combines with J gene TRBJ2-7, with a tentative D call TRBD2 (5 bases). V lost 5 bases, J lost 2 bases, and 13 bases lay in between. Germline V gene sequence: CDR1 SGHTA, CDR2 FQGNSA. This CDR3 is 14 amino acids long. CDR3 protein: CASSRTGKTYEQYF. The CDR3 bases are TGTGCCAGCAGCCGAACGGGAAAGACCTACGAGCAGTACTTC. The variable domain in full, completed from reference TRBV7-2 and TRBJ2-7, reads GAGVSQSPSNKVTEKGKDVELRCDPISGHTALYWYRQSLGQGLEFLIYFQGNSAPDKSGLPSDRFSAERTGGSVSTLTIQRTQQEDSAVYLCASSRTGKTYEQYFGPGTRLTVT.

The V call is TRBV29-1, the J call TRBJ2-1, with no clear D. V lost 5 bases, J lost 1 base, and 6 bases lay in between. Germline V lookup: CDR1 SQVTM, CDR2 ANQGSEA. The CDR3 is made up of 12 amino acids. This chain's CDR3 is CSVLESYNEQFF. In DNA, the CDR3 is TGCAGCGTTCTAGAATCCTACAATGAGCAGTTCTTC.